Below, one T cell receptor (beta chain) is given with its context. Its antigen is unidentified. Single viable CD3+CD4+CD8-CD45RO+ cells were sorted as the memory CD4+ T cells. The source of the sample is a study of memory CD4+ T cells and cytomegalovirus serostatus. Study at large: Donors were healthy Belgian adults, under 10 CMV seropositive and about two dozen seronegative. Study-wide results and caveats: The CMV-associated TCR signature appears largely within the CD4+ memory repertoire. Each of approximately 61 CMV-associated TCRbeta sequences occurred in one to five individuals.

CDR3 size: 16 residues. The germline V gene encodes CDR1 LNHNV and CDR2 YYDKDF (reference sequence). The J segment lost 3 bases and the V segment lost 1 base, leaving 9 bases of the junction unmatched. Measured with immunoSEQ multiplex PCR; TCRdb has only the in-frame clones, and not every one. The table includes about 57,000 clones, around 79% detected once. This chain uses TRBV15 with TRBJ2-7, with TRBD1 identical over 7 bases. What was sequenced was memory CD4+ T cells from blood. The TCR was taken from an adult in good health and CMV-seronegative. DNA for the CDR3: TGTGCCACCAGCAGAGTATTAGCAGGGGGTATCTACGAGCAGTACTTC. This encodes CATSRVLAGGIYEQYF.